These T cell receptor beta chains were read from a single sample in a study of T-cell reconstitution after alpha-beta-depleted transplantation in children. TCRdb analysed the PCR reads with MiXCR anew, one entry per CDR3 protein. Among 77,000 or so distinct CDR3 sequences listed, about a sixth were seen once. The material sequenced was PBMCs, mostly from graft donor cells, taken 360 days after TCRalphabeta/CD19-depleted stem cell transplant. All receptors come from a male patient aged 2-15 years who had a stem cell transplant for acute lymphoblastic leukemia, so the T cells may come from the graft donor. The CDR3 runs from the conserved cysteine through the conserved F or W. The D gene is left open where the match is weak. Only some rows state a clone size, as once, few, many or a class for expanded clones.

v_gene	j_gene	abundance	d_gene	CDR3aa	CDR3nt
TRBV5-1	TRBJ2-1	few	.	CASSLHWLNWRPYNEQFF	TGCGCCAGCAGCTTGCATTGGTTGAACTGGAGGCCCTACAATGAGCAGTTCTTC
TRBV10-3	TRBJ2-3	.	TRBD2	CAISPGTKSRTDTQYF	TGTGCCATCAGCCCTGGGACTAAGTCCCGAACAGATACGCAGTATTTT
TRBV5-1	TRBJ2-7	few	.	CASSLRRGIHEQYF	TGCGCCAGCAGCTTACGTAGGGGTATCCACGAGCAGTACTTC
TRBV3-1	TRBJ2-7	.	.	CASSQDRRRRIYEQYF	TGTGCCAGCAGCCAAGATAGGAGGAGGCGGATTTACGAGCAGTACTTC
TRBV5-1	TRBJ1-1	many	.	CASSSGAGLNTEAFF	TGCGCCAGCAGCTCCGGGGCAGGGTTGAACACTGAAGCTTTCTTT
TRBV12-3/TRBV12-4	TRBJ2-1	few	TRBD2	CASSLPYTRERYNEQFF	TGTGCCAGCAGTTTACCCTACACGCGGGAGCGCTACAATGAGCAGTTCTTC
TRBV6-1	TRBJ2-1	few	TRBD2	CASSDLAGGNNEQFF	TGTGCCAGCAGTGATCTAGCGGGAGGGAACAATGAGCAGTTCTTC
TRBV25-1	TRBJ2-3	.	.	CASRPAGARTDTQYF	TGTGCCAGCCGTCCGGCAGGGGCGCGCACAGATACGCAGTATTTT
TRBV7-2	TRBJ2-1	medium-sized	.	CASSLAATSYNEQFF	TGTGCCAGCAGCTTAGCAGCGACCTCCTACAATGAGCAGTTCTTC
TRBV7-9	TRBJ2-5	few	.	CASMAPQEMDQYF	TGTGCCAGCATGGCCCCACAGGAGATGGACCAGTACTTC